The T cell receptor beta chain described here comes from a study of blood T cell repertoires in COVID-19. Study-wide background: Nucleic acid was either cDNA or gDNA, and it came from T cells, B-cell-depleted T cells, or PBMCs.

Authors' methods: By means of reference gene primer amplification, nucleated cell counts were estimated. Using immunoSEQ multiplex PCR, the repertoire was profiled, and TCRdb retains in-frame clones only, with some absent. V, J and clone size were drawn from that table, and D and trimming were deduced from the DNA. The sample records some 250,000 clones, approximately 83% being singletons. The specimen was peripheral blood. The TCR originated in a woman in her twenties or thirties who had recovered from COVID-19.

DNA of the CDR3: TGTGCCAGTACTCAGGGGAAGGGAAACCAAGAGACCCAGTACTTC. Translated, it gives CASTQGKGNQETQYF. The chain links TRBV5-4 to TRBJ2-5; D may be TRBD1 (6 bases). The CDR3 length is 15 residues. The germline gives CDR1 SGHNT, CDR2 YYREEE (reference sequence). Trimming cost V 8 bases and J 0 bases, with 17 bases left between them.